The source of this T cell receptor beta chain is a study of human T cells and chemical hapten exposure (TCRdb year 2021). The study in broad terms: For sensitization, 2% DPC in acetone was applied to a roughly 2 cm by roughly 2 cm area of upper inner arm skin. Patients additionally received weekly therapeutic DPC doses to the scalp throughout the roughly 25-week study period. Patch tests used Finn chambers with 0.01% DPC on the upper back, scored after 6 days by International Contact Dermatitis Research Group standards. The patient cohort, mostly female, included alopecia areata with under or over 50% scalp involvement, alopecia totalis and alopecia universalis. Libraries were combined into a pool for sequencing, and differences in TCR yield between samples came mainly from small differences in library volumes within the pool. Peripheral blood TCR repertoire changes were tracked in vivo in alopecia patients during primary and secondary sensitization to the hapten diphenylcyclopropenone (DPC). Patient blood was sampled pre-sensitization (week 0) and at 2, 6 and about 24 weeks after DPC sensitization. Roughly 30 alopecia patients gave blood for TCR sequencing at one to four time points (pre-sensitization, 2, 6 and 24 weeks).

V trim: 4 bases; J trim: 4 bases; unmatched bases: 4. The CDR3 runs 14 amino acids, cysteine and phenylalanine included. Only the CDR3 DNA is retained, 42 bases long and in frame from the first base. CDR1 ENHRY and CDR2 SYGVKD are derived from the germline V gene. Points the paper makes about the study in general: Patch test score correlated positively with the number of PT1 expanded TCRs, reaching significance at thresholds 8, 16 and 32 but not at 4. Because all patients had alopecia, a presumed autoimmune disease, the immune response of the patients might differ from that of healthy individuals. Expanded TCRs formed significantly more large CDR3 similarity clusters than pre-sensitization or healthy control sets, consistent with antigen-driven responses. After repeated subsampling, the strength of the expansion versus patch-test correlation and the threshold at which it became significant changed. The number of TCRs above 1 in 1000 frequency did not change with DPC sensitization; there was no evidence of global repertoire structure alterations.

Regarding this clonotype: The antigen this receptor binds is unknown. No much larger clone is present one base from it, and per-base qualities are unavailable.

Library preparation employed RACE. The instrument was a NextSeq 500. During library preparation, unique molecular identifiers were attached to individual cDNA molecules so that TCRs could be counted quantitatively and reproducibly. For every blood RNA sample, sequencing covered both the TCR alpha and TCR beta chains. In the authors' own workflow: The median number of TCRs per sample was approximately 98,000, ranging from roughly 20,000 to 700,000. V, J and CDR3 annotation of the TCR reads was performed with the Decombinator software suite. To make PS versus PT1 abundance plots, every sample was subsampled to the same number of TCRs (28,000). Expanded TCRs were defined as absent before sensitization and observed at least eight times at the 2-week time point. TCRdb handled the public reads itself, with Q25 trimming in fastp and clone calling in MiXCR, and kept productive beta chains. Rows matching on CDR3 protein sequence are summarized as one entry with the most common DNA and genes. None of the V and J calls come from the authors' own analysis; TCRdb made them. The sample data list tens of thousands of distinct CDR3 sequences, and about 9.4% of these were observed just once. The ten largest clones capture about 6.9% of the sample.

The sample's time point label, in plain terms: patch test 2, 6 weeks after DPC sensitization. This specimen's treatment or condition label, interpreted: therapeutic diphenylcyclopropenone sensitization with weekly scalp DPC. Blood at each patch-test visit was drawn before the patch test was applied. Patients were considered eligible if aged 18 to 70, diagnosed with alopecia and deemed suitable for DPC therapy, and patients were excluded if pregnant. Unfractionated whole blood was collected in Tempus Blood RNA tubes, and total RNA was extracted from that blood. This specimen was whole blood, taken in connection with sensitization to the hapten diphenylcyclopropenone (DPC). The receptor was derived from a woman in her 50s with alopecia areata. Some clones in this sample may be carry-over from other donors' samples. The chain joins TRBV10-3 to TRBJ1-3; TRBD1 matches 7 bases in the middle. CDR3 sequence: CAISVLQGGNTIYF. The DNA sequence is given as TGTGCCATCAGTGTGTTACAGGGGGGAAACACCATATATTTT.